The 27 T cell receptor beta chains below were found in one sample sequenced in a study of shared clonotypes between healthy human individuals. The data were produced by immunoSEQ multiplex PCR, yet TCRdb's version contains in-frame clones alone and is incomplete. The top ten clones hold under 0.8% of a sample with over a million clones, 75% to 80% of them seen once. The sample was memory CD4+ T cells from PBMCs. Subset here: CD45RA-negative fraction. These receptor sequences come from a young man in good health. Some clones in this sample may be carry-over from other donors' samples.

This clone has at least ten counts. As DNA, the CDR3 is TGCGCCAGCAGCCCCGGGGAGAGGAGAACTGAAGCTTTCTTT. As protein: CASSPGERRTEAFF. The chain couples TRBV4-1 to TRBJ1-1; D gene ambiguous. This CDR3 spans 14 amino acids. V was pared by 4 bases and J by 5 bases, with 14 bases between. In germline, CDR1 is MGHRA, CDR2 YSYEKL.

This clone was counted a few times. The gene calls are TRBV7-2 and TRBJ1-5; the D gene is possibly TRBD1 (5 bases). The CDR3 has 16 residues. Trimming took off 1 base at V and 1 base at J, with 11 bases between the two ends. Germline V gene lookup returns CDR1 SGHTA and CDR2 FQGNSA. The CDR3 nucleotides are TGTGCCAGCAGCTTAGTCGCGACAGAAAGCAATCAGCCCCAGCATTTT. Translation gives CASSLVATESNQPQHF.

The chain joins TRBV7-3 to TRBJ2-1; TRBD2 matches at 12 bases. The CDR3 spans 17 residues. V shed 6 bases, J shed 7 bases, and the junction held 13 bases outside the gene matches. CDR1 SGHTA and CDR2 FQGTGA come from the germline V gene. The CDR3, as DNA: TGTGCCAGCAGACCGACTAGCGGGAGTGGTAGGGAAAATGAGCAGTTCTTC. It translates to CASRPTSGSGRENEQFF. Filled out from reference TRBV7-3 and TRBJ2-1, the complete variable domain reads GAGVSQTPSNKVTEKGKYVELRCDPISGHTALYWYRQSLGQGPEFLIYFQGTGAADDSGLPNDRFFAVRPEGSVSTLKIQRTERGDSAVYLCASRPTSGSGRENEQFFGPGTRLTVL.

The chain recombines TRBV5-5 with TRBJ2-7; D may be TRBD1 or TRBD2 (5 bases each). Trimming took 0 bases from V and 1 from J, leaving 14 bases between them. This CDR3 region has 16 residues. The germline gives CDR1 SGHKS, CDR2 YYEKEE (reference sequence). DNA of the CDR3: TGTGCCAGCAGCTTGGGGGGCCGGGGCCGATCCTACGAGCAGTACTTC. As protein: CASSLGGRGRSYEQYF.

The chain links TRBV11-3 to TRBJ2-3; unclear D gene. Trimming took 8 bases from V and 6 from J, leaving 12 bases between them. The germline V gene has CDR1 SGHNT and CDR2 YENEEA. This CDR3 contains 12 residues. The CDR3 region has the DNA TGTGCCAGCGGCTCTGGTTTGGATACGCAGTATTTT. This codes for CASGSGLDTQYF.

This clone occurred a few times. The genes are TRBV6-5 and TRBJ2-7; D is perhaps TRBD1 or TRBD2 (5 bases each). Germline V gives CDR1 MNHEY, CDR2 SVGAGI. This CDR3 comprises 15 residues. The ends were cut back, 6 bases at V and 2 bases at J, with 17 bases in the middle. CDR3 in amino acids: CASSSAGTGPYEQYF. CDR3 nucleotide sequence: TGTGCCAGCAGCTCCGCCGGGACCGGGCCCTACGAGCAGTACTTC.

The chain uses TRBV18 and TRBJ2-1; D gene unclear. In germline, CDR1 is KGHSH, CDR2 LQKENI. The ends were cut back, 3 bases at V and 4 bases at J, with 7 bases in the middle. The CDR3 loop spans 13 amino acids. The CDR3 DNA sequence: TGTGCCAGCTCACCCCGTTTTTACAATGAGCAGTTCTTC. Amino acid sequence: CASSPRFYNEQFF.

As regards this clone: This is likely an artifact of a read error, given a far larger clone one base away. Within the sample, other DNA sequences also encode this same CDR3. The J gene is TRBJ1-1, the V gene TRBV29-1, with TRBD1 identical over 7 bases. The CDR3 sequence is 12 residues long. Germline CDR1 SQVTM, CDR2 ANQGSEA. The CDR3 here is CSVQTGNTEAFF. The CDR3 DNA reads as TGCAGCGTTCAGACAGGGAACACTGAGGCTTTCTTT.

This clone was counted a few times. The gene calls are TRBV2 and TRBJ1-5; a possible D gene is TRBD1 (6 bases). CDR3 length: 14 amino acids. V lost 10 bases and J 2 bases, leaving 15 bases between the germline ends. Germline V gene data show CDR1 as SNHLY and CDR2 as FYNNEI. CDR3 bases: TGTGCCACCCAACAGGGAGGTGGCAATCAGCCCCAGCATTTT. Translating gives CATQQGGGNQPQHF. Full variable domain (remainder filled in from reference TRBV2 and TRBJ1-5): EPEVTQTPSHQVTQMGQEVILRCVPISNHLYFYWYRQILGQKVEFLVSFYNNEISEKSEIFDDQFSVERPDGSNFTLKIRSTKLEDSAMYFCATQQGGGNQPQHFGDGTRLSIL.

This clone appeared a few times. The V call is TRBV5-6, the J call TRBJ2-1; TRBD1 or TRBD2 may be the D gene (5 bases each). This CDR3 contains 12 residues. The germline V gene has CDR1 SGHDT and CDR2 YYEEEE. V lost 4 bases, J lost 8 bases, and 10 bases lay in between. DNA of the CDR3: TGTGCCAGCAGCCGGTTGGGGGATGAGCAGTTCTTC. It encodes CASSRLGDEQFF. Complete variable domain (other parts from reference TRBV5-6 and TRBJ2-1): DAGVTQSPTHLIKTRGQQVTLRCSPKSGHDTVSWYQQALGQGPQFIFQYYEEEERQRGNFPDRFSGHQFPNYSSELNVNALLLGDSALYLCASSRLGDEQFFGPGTRLTVL.

This clone appeared a single time. The V call is TRBV5-4, the J call TRBJ1-4; D is perhaps TRBD1 (5 bases). V dropped 1 base and J dropped 8 bases, with 15 bases sitting between them. Germline V gives CDR1 SGHNT, CDR2 YYREEE (reference sequence). The CDR3 totals 15 residues. The CDR3 spells CASSLSGAPGEKLFF. DNA of the CDR3: TGTGCCAGCAGCTTGAGCGGAGCCCCAGGGGAAAAACTGTTTTTT.

This clone was recorded a few times. J is TRBJ2-2 and V is TRBV7-3; TRBD1 might be the D (6 bases). The CDR3 contains 14 residues. Germline V gene data show CDR1 as SGHTA and CDR2 as FQGTGA. The germline V and J ends were trimmed by 2 bases and 4 bases, with 8 bases remaining between them. CDR3 loop: CASSLFRGTGELFF. The CDR3 DNA reads as TGTGCCAGCAGCTTATTCAGGGGCACCGGGGAGCTGTTTTTT.

This clone is a singleton in its sample. This chain joins TRBV5-1 and TRBJ2-1; no reliable D call. Looked up from germline, CDR1 is SGHRS and CDR2 is YFSETQ. V lost 2 bases and J 10 bases, leaving 10 bases between the germline ends. The CDR3 consists of 12 residues. In nucleotides, the CDR3 is TGCGCCAGCAGCTTCCTAGATGGCGAGCAGTTCTTC. It translates to CASSFLDGEQFF.

This rearrangement joins TRBV10-3 to TRBJ1-5, with D perhaps TRBD1 (5 bases). The germline gives CDR1 ENHRY, CDR2 SYGVKD. The CDR3 has 14 amino acids. V lost 4 bases, J lost 2 bases, and 9 bases lay in between. CDR3 nucleotide sequence: TGTGCCATCAGTGGGGTGGGGGGCAATCAGCCCCAGCATTTT. Its translation: CAISGVGGNQPQHF.

The count of this clone is one. V gene TRBV7-2 combines with J gene TRBJ2-3; possible D gene TRBD2, 5 bases. The CDR3 is made up of 15 amino acids. V was trimmed by 2 bases and J by 5 bases, leaving 14 bases between them. The germline V gene encodes CDR1 SGHTA and CDR2 FQGNSA. The CDR3 sequence is CASSLFGLEGDTQYF. Written as DNA, the CDR3 is TGTGCCAGCAGCTTATTCGGGCTTGAGGGAGATACGCAGTATTTT.

V usage is TRBV28 and J usage is TRBJ1-2; TRBD1 matches 7 bases. J gave up 6 bases and V 1 base, and 8 bases lay outside the gene matches. In germline, CDR1 is MDHEN, CDR2 SYDVKM. This CDR3 has 15 amino acids. In DNA, the CDR3 is TGTGCCAGCAGTTTATTGCCAGGGGGTCGACATGGCTACACCTTC. It specifies CASSLLPGGRHGYTF.

A remark on this clone: This is likely an artifact of a read error, given a far larger clone one base away. The CDR3 DNA follows: TGTGCCAGCAGCCCCTGGGCGGTCGGATACGAGCAGTGCTTC. Translating it yields CASSPWAVGYEQCF. This rearrangement joins TRBV21-1 to TRBJ2-7. TRBV21-1 is reported as a pseudogene. The CDR3 covers 14 residues.

The rearrangement joins TRBV11-2 to TRBJ2-1; the D is unclear. Germline CDR1 and CDR2: SGHAT and FQNNGV. Trimming pared 1 base from V and 8 bases from J, leaving 9 bases between. The CDR3 is 13 residues long. The CDR3 region is CASSLATWDEQFF. In nucleotides, the CDR3 is TGTGCCAGCAGCTTAGCCACTTGGGATGAGCAGTTCTTC. The whole variable domain, filled in from reference TRBV11-2 and TRBJ2-1, reads EAGVAQSPRYKIIEKRQSVAFWCNPISGHATLYWYQQILGQGPKLLIQFQNNGVVDDSQLPKDRFSAERLKGVDSTLKIQPAKLEDSAVYLCASSLATWDEQFFGPGTRLTVL.

The chain recombines TRBV11-3 with TRBJ2-7; no firm D call. CDR3 size: 15 residues. The V and J ends lost 0 bases and 7 bases respectively, with 16 bases between them. Germline values: CDR1 SGHNT, CDR2 YENEEA. In DNA, the CDR3 is TGTGCCAGCAGCTTAGATCGTCGGCCGGGTTTGGAGCAGTACTTC. Translated, it gives CASSLDRRPGLEQYF.

This clone was counted between two and nine times. V is TRBV9 and J is TRBJ1-3; unclear D gene. The CDR3 runs 15 residues. V dropped 0 bases and J dropped 3 bases, with 10 bases sitting between them. CDR1 and CDR2 from the germline V gene are SGDLS and YYNGEE. The CDR3 DNA is TGTGCCAGCAGCGTAGCTGTATCTCATGGAAACACCATATATTTT. It translates to CASSVAVSHGNTIYF.

V is TRBV7-2 and J is TRBJ1-4; TRBD1 matches 7 bases. J was trimmed by 14 bases and V by 1 base; bases with no gene match: 4. From germline, CDR1 is SGHTA and CDR2 FQGNSA. The CDR3 covers 12 residues. The CDR3: CASSLGGQVLFF. The CDR3 DNA reads as TGTGCCAGCAGCTTAGGTGGACAGGTTCTGTTTTTT.

Note on this clone: A single base separates this from a much larger clone, so it may be a read error. This chain uses TRBV7-2 with TRBJ2-7, with D hard to call. In germline, CDR1 is SGHTA, CDR2 FQGNSA. Between the trimmed V and J ends, which lost 1 base and 3 bases, there was a span of 4 bases. The CDR3 is 12 amino acids. Here the CDR3 DNA reads TGTGCCAGCAGCTTAGACCACTACGAGCAGTACTTC. It encodes CASSLDHYEQYF.

The chain has TRBV29-1 and TRBJ1-2; D call uncertain. This CDR3 is built from 13 residues. The V gene's germline CDR1 is SQVTM and CDR2 ANQGSEA. The CDR3 DNA follows: TGCAGTGGAACACAATTGGGGAACTATGGCTACACCTTC. It yields the protein CSGTQLGNYGYTF.

The chain joins TRBV4-3 to TRBJ2-7; D is unresolved. V was shortened by 2 bases and J by 2 bases, with 10 bases between the two germline ends. Germline loops: CDR1 LGHNA, CDR2 YSLEER. The CDR3 sequence is 14 residues long. The CDR3 protein is CASSQTFGTYEQYF. In DNA form, the CDR3 reads TGCGCCAGCAGCCAAACCTTTGGGACCTACGAGCAGTACTTC.

The V gene is TRBV30, the J gene TRBJ2-2, with 7 bases aligning to TRBD1. The CDR3 is 13 amino acids. Germline values: CDR1 GTSNPN, CDR2 SVGIG (reference sequence). V was pared by 2 bases and J by 7 bases, with 4 bases of the junction left unmatched. CDR3 DNA sequence: TGTGCCTGGAGTACCGACAGGGACGGGGAGCTGTTTTTT. It encodes CAWSTDRDGELFF.

V and J are TRBV5-3 and TRBJ1-2; D not certain. TRBV5-3 is an ORF for which the function is uncertain. V was shortened by 2 bases and J by 6 bases, with 14 bases between the two germline ends. The CDR3 extends over 14 amino acids. The CDR3 DNA is TGTGCCAGAAGCTTCCCCCGACCCACGAATGGCTACACCTTC. It translates to CARSFPRPTNGYTF.

The gene calls are TRBV5-1 and TRBJ1-1, with 10 bases aligning to TRBD1. J gave up 0 bases and V 4 bases, and 6 bases lay outside the gene matches. There are 16 residues in the CDR3. Germline-derived CDR1 and CDR2 are SGHRS and YFSETQ. The CDR3 DNA follows: TGCGCCAGCAGCCCGGGACAGGGGAGCATGAACACTGAAGCTTTCTTT. Its translation is CASSPGQGSMNTEAFF.